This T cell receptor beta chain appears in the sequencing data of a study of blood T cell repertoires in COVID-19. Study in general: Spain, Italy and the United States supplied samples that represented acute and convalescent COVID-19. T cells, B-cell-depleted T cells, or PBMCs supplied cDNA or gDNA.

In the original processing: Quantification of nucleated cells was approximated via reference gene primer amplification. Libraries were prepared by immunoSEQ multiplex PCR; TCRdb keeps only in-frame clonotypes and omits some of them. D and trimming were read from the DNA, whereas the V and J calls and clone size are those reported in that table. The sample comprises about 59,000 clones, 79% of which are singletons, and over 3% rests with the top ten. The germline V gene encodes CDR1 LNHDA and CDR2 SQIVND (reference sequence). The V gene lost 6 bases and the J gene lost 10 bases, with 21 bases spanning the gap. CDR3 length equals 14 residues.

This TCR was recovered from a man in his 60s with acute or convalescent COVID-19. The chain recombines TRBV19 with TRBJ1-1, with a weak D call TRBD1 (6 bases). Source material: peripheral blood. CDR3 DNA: TGTGCCAGTAGGGATAACAGGGTCGGCGCTGTAGCTTTCTTT. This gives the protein CASRDNRVGAVAFF.